Listed here are 12 T cell receptor beta chains from one sample, sequenced in a study of blood T cell repertoires in COVID-19. Repertoires were generated with immunoSEQ multiplex PCR, while TCRdb's copy carries only in-frame clones and drops some. The table includes approximately 100,000 clones, just under 85% detected once. The specimen was peripheral blood. The source of these receptors is a woman aged 80 or over with active or convalescent COVID-19.

The chain has TRBV27 and TRBJ2-7; 8 bases align to TRBD1. The germline V gene encodes CDR1 MNHEY and CDR2 SMNVEV (reference sequence). The J segment lost 7 bases and the V segment lost 3 bases, leaving 8 bases of the junction unmatched. There are 14 residues in the CDR3. The CDR3 DNA is TGTGCCAGCAGTTTTGGCAGGGGGCCGGGTGAGCAGTACTTC. It yields the protein CASSFGRGPGEQYF.

The rearrangement uses TRBV6-5 and TRBJ1-2, with TRBD1 identical over 7 bases. The CDR3 spans 15 residues. The trim removed 6 bases at V and 4 bases at J, leaving 11 bases unmatched. CDR1 is MNHEY, CDR2 SVGAGI, per germline. The CDR3 spells CASRRPGQRTYGYTF. CDR3 DNA sequence: TGTGCCAGCAGAAGACCGGGACAGCGCACCTATGGCTACACCTTC.

The chain recombines TRBV27 with TRBJ1-1; D gene uncertain. The CDR3 is made up of 13 amino acids. Germline CDR1 reads MNHEY; CDR2 reads SMNVEV (reference sequence). Trimming left V 9 bases short and J 2 bases short, with 13 bases between. The CDR3, as DNA: TGTGCCAGTAAGAGGCGGGCTAACACTGAAGCTTTCTTT. The encoded protein is CASKRRANTEAFF.

V usage is TRBV29-1 and J usage is TRBJ1-5; no reliable D call. The length of the CDR3 is 13 residues. Trimming removed 5 bases at V and 0 bases at J, with 8 bases between. CDR1 is SQVTM, CDR2 ANQGSEA, per germline. For the CDR3, the DNA is TGCAGCGTTCGGGTAAATAGCAATCAGCCCCAGCATTTT. This sequence encodes CSVRVNSNQPQHF.

J is TRBJ2-5 and V is TRBV29-1, with 7 nucleotides matching TRBD2. The V segment lost 6 bases and the J segment 4 bases; nucleotides outside the gene matches: 5. The germline V gene encodes CDR1 SQVTM and CDR2 ANQGSEA. The length of the CDR3 is 12 residues. CDR3 nucleotide sequence: TGCAGCGTCTCGGGGGGTGGAGAGACCCAGTACTTC. Translated, it gives CSVSGGGETQYF.

V is TRBV10-3 and J is TRBJ2-7; 9 nucleotides agree with TRBD1. Germline CDR1 ENHRY, CDR2 SYGVKD. V lost 6 bases, J lost 2 bases, and 5 bases stayed unmatched. This CDR3 comprises 14 residues. DNA of the CDR3: TGTGCCATCAGGAGTGGGACAGGGACCTACGAGCAGTACTTC. It yields the protein CAIRSGTGTYEQYF.

The chain has TRBV5-1 and TRBJ1-5; D is possibly TRBD1 (5 bases). V lost 1 base, J lost 0 bases, and 8 bases lay in between. The CDR3 runs 15 residues. Per the germline V gene, CDR1 is SGHRS and CDR2 is YFSETQ. CDR3 coding DNA: TGCGCCAGCAGCTTGACAGGTATTAGCAATCAGCCCCAGCATTTT. It yields the protein CASSLTGISNQPQHF.

V is TRBV15 and J is TRBJ1-6, with no clear D. The V end lost 0 bases, the J end lost 9 bases, and 6 bases lay between the germline ends. This CDR3 has 13 amino acids. CDR1 and CDR2 (germline): LNHNV, YYDKDF (reference sequence). The DNA of the CDR3 is TGTGCCACCAGCAGAGACTTCGGTTCACCCCTCCACTTT. This encodes CATSRDFGSPLHF.

The chain recombines TRBV28 with TRBJ1-5, with 11 nucleotides matching TRBD1. Germline loops: CDR1 MDHEN, CDR2 SYDVKM. After removal of 5 bases from V and 16 bases from J, the junction contained 7 bases not matched to a gene. This CDR3 has 12 amino acids. CDR3 region: CASSQKDRGHHF. CDR3 coding DNA: TGTGCCAGCAGTCAAAAGGACAGGGGGCATCATTTT. Full variable domain (missing parts from reference TRBV28 and TRBJ1-5): DVKVTQSSRYLVKRTGEKVFLECVQDMDHENMFWYRQDPGLGLRLIYFSYDVKMKEKGDIPEGYSVSREKKERFSLILESASTNQTSMYLCASSQKDRGHHFGDGTRLSIL.

This chain uses TRBV4-3 with TRBJ2-7; TRBD2 is a possible D gene (6 bases). Germline V gene data show CDR1 as LGHNA and CDR2 as YSLEER. CDR3 length: 18 residues. V lost 2 bases and J lost 3, with 23 bases in between. CDR3 nucleotides: TGCGCCAGCAGCCAACCTAAGAGGGATCGGGACTGGGACTACGAGCAGTACTTC. It translates to CASSQPKRDRDWDYEQYF.

The rearrangement uses TRBV5-6 and TRBJ2-3, with 9 bases fitting TRBD1. The CDR3 has 16 amino acids. The ends lost 2 bases at V and 3 bases at J; junction bases unmatched: 7. The V gene's germline CDR1 is SGHDT and CDR2 YYEEEE. CDR3 residues: CASSFRRTGVTDTQYF. CDR3 bases: TGTGCCAGCAGCTTCAGGAGGACAGGGGTTACAGATACGCAGTATTTT. Full variable domain (rest looked up from reference TRBV5-6 and TRBJ2-3): DAGVTQSPTHLIKTRGQQVTLRCSPKSGHDTVSWYQQALGQGPQFIFQYYEEEERQRGNFPDRFSGHQFPNYSSELNVNALLLGDSALYLCASSFRRTGVTDTQYFGPGTRLTVL.

About this clone: Other DNA sequences of this sample code for an identical CDR3. The V and J genes are TRBV5-1 and TRBJ2-5, with 10 nucleotides matching TRBD1. This CDR3 contains 15 residues. Looked up from germline, CDR1 is SGHRS and CDR2 is YFSETQ. V was clipped by 4 bases and J by 4 bases; unmatched bases: 7. The CDR3 coding sequence is TGCGCCAGCAGCCCGGGACAGGGGTTCGGAGAGACCCAGTACTTC. Translating it yields CASSPGQGFGETQYF. The complete variable domain, with remaining parts taken from reference TRBV5-1 and TRBJ2-5, reads KAGVTQTPRYLIKTRGQQVTLSCSPISGHRSVSWYQQTPGQGLQFLFEYFSETQRNKGNFPGRFSGRQFSNSRSEMNVSTLELGDSALYLCASSPGQGFGETQYFGPGTRLLVL.